Each of the 27 T cell receptor beta chains below was sequenced from the same sample in a study of T cells in Graves' hyperthyroidism and ophthalmopathy. Researchers took RNA transcripts and amplified the TCR beta CDR3 regions from them. RT-PCR in the first round (using the HTBI primer set) targeted the TCR CDR3. TCRdb processed the multiplex PCR reads anew with MiXCR; each CDR3 protein has one entry. The sample includes some 98,000 distinct CDR3 sequences, 40% seen only once; the top ten take more than 8.5%. The sample taken for sequencing was peripheral blood or thyroid tissue (not recorded which). The receptors derive from a woman in her twenties or thirties with Graves' hyperthyroidism.

The V call is TRBV7-9, the J call TRBJ1-1; the match to TRBD1 covers 8 bases. CDR1 SEHNR and CDR2 FQNEAQ come from the germline V gene (reference sequence). CDR3 length equals 17 residues. J gave up 0 bases and V 5 bases, and 11 bases lay outside the gene matches. CDR3 sequence: CASSTQGAATMNTEAFF. In nucleotides, the CDR3 is TGTGCCAGCAGCACTCAGGGGGCAGCAACTATGAACACTGAAGCTTTCTTT.

This clonotype was counted ten times or more. The rearrangement joins TRBV20-1 to TRBJ1-4; perhaps TRBD1 as D (6 bases). V was shortened by 5 bases and J by 4 bases, with 11 bases between the two germline ends. CDR1 DFQATT and CDR2 SNEGSKA come from the germline V gene (reference sequence). The CDR3 covers 13 residues. The CDR3 here is CSAQGQINEKLFF. The CDR3 coding sequence is TGCAGTGCTCAAGGACAGATTAATGAAAAACTGTTTTTT.

This clonotype has a count of ten or more. The J gene is TRBJ2-2, the V gene TRBV6-5; TRBD1 matches at 7 bases. The CDR3 consists of 14 residues. The V segment lost 10 bases and the J segment 1 base; nucleotides outside the gene matches: 6. Germline loops: CDR1 MNHEY, CDR2 SVGAGI. The CDR3, as DNA: TGTGCCACCACCCGGACAGGGAACACCGGGGAGCTGTTTTTT. It yields the protein CATTRTGNTGELFF.

Of note for this clonotype: The DNA is left out, because the CDR3 cannot be placed on it with certainty; the CDR3 is given as TCRdb lists it. This sequence joins TRBV12-3 or TRBV12-4 and TRBJ2-5; the table's D call TRBD2 went unverified against the DNA. The CDR3 region is 18 residues in length, termini included. CDR3 protein: CASSEGGKAFFGQETQYF.

This clonotype was counted once. One base away lies a much larger clone, so this may be a sequencing read error. The chain combines TRBV27 with TRBJ2-7; TRBD1 is a possible D gene (6 bases). Deletions cut 6 bases from V and 1 base from J, with 16 bases between. The CDR3 is 15 amino acids. Germline CDR1 reads MNHEY; CDR2 reads SMNVEV (reference sequence). CDR3 sequence reads: CASSLKGEQSYEQYF. The CDR3 nucleotides are TGTGCCAGCAGCCTTAAGGGGGAGCAATCCTACGAGCAGTACTTC.

The sample holds many counts of this clonotype. CDR3 in amino acids: CASAELRGSSYEQYF. DNA for the CDR3: TGTGCCAGCGCCGAACTCAGGGGGAGCTCCTACGAGCAGTACTTC. The rearrangement joins TRBV12-3 or TRBV12-4 to TRBJ2-7; 7 bases match TRBD1. Trimming took 8 bases from V and 0 from J; bases not matched to a gene: 10. The CDR3 is made up of 15 amino acids.

There are many counts of this clonotype. This chain joins TRBV24-1 and TRBJ1-2; 8 bases are shared with TRBD1. Trimming removed 4 bases from V and 3 bases from J; junction bases left unmatched: 6. This CDR3 is built from 15 residues. The germline CDR1 and CDR2 sequences are KGHDR and SFDVKD. The CDR3 region is CATSEPGQGDYGYTF. CDR3 bases: TGTGCCACCAGTGAACCCGGACAGGGCGACTATGGCTACACCTTC.

The chain carries TRBV2 and TRBJ2-7; 7 nucleotides agree with TRBD2. Trimming took 6 bases from V and 0 from J; bases not matched to a gene: 5. Germline CDR1 and CDR2: SNHLY and FYNNEI. This CDR3 comprises 14 residues. CDR3 protein: CASRLARSSYEQYF. The CDR3 region has the DNA TGTGCCAGCAGACTAGCGCGTAGCTCCTACGAGCAGTACTTC. The whole variable domain, filled in from reference TRBV2 and TRBJ2-7, reads EPEVTQTPSHQVTQMGQEVILRCVPISNHLYFYWYRQILGQKVEFLVSFYNNEISEKSEIFDDQFSVERPDGSNFTLKIRSTKLEDSAMYFCASRLARSSYEQYFGPGTRLTVT.

A remark on this clonotype: A read error may account for a junction end that differs from germline. The chain links TRBV7-9 to TRBJ1-3, with D unclear. Germline CDR1 and CDR2: SEHNR and FQNEAQ (reference sequence). The CDR3 consists of 16 residues. The CDR3 loop reads CASSQDWRNSGNTVYF. CDR3 bases: TGTGCCAGCAGCCAAGATTGGCGGAACTCTGGAAACACCGTATATTTT.

The V call is TRBV19, the J call TRBJ2-7; 8 nucleotides line up with TRBD1. The CDR3 is 17 residues long. V shed 9 bases and J 4 bases; nucleotides not matched to a gene: 20. From germline, CDR1 is LNHDA and CDR2 SQIVND (reference sequence). The CDR3 here is CASSPGAGGRPSYEQYF. CDR3 nucleotides: TGTGCCAGCTCACCAGGAGCAGGGGGCCGACCTAGTTACGAGCAGTACTTC.

Many counts were recorded for this clonotype. The chain recombines TRBV20-1 with TRBJ1-4; D call uncertain. CDR1 is DFQATT and CDR2 is SNEGSKA in the germline V gene (reference sequence). Trimming took off 7 bases at V and 8 bases at J, with 14 bases between the two ends. This CDR3 spans 12 amino acids. The CDR3 DNA reads as TGCAGTGGGGCGGACCTGGGGGAAAAACTGTTTTTT. This sequence encodes CSGADLGEKLFF.

As concerns this clonotype: Since the CDR3 does not end with the conserved phenylalanine or tryptophan, this likely comes from a read error. The limits of the CDR3 on the DNA are not certain, so only TCRdb's listed CDR3 is given. This chain links TRBV10-3 with TRBJ1-4; the table calls TRBD1, which could not be checked here. The CDR3 spans 10 amino acids, including both terminal residues. Germline CDR1 is ENHRY and CDR2 is SYGVKD. This CDR3 is CAISPGRTVY.

This clonotype was counted many times. J is TRBJ1-5 and V is TRBV29-1; TRBD1 matches at 7 bases. The J segment lost 1 base and the V segment lost 8 bases, leaving 8 bases of the junction unmatched. The germline V gene encodes CDR1 SQVTM and CDR2 ANQGSEA. There are 14 residues in the CDR3. CDR3 sequence reads: CSLEGAKSNQPQHF. CDR3 DNA: TGCAGCCTGGAGGGGGCGAAGAGCAATCAGCCCCAGCATTTT. The whole variable domain, remainder taken from reference TRBV29-1 and TRBJ1-5, is SAVISQKPSRDICQRGTSLTIQCQVDSQVTMMFWYRQQPGQSLTLIATANQGSEATYESGFVIDKFPISRPNLTFSTLTVSNMSPEDSSIYLCSLEGAKSNQPQHFGDGTRLSIL.

This clonotype was detected many times. The chain combines TRBV2 with TRBJ2-7; no reliable D call. The CDR3 loop spans 15 amino acids. Germline values: CDR1 SNHLY, CDR2 FYNNEI. V was shortened by 2 bases and J by 3 bases, with 14 bases between the two germline ends. CDR3 loop: CASSELRGFGYEQYF. CDR3 coding DNA: TGTGCCAGCAGTGAATTACGTGGATTCGGCTACGAGCAGTACTTC.

This CDR3 reads CASTPWGLAYNEQFF. For the CDR3, the DNA is TGTGCCAGCACCCCCTGGGGACTCGCCTACAATGAGCAGTTCTTC. This sequence joins TRBV7-2 and TRBJ2-1; perhaps TRBD2 as D (6 bases). The CDR3 runs to 15 residues. Germline assignment: CDR1 SGHTA and CDR2 FQGNSA. V was clipped by 7 bases and J by 2 bases, with 15 bases between them.

The chain carries TRBV2 and TRBJ1-4; no clear D gene. The CDR3 is made up of 15 amino acids. The V end was cut by 5 bases, the J end by 0 bases, with 10 bases between. Germline V gene lookup returns CDR1 SNHLY and CDR2 FYNNEI. The CDR3 loop is CASSPTDATNEKLFF. In DNA, the CDR3 is TGTGCCAGCAGTCCAACGGACGCAACTAATGAAAAACTGTTTTTT.

To note about this clonotype: A much larger clone lies a single base off, so this may be a read error. V and J are TRBV5-1 and TRBJ1-4, with TRBD1 identical over 8 bases. This CDR3 has 15 residues. Germline CDR1 SGHRS, CDR2 YFSETQ. CDR3 nucleotides: TGCGCCAGCAGAAACCGACAGGGGCCGTATGAAAAACTGGTTTTT. Translated, it gives CASRNRQGPYEKLVF.

This clonotype was observed many times. The chain recombines TRBV6-1 with TRBJ2-7; 9 bases are shared with TRBD2. Germline V gene lookup returns CDR1 MNHNS and CDR2 SASEGT. The CDR3 is 16 residues long. Germline trimming cut 1 base from V and 1 base from J; bases unmatched to any gene: 5. The CDR3 reads CASSEGPSGASYEQYF. The CDR3 nucleotides read TGTGCCAGCAGTGAAGGGCCTAGCGGGGCTTCCTACGAGCAGTACTTC.

This clonotype has a count of ten or more. The chain joins TRBV2 to TRBJ1-6; D may be TRBD1 (6 bases). The germline V gene encodes CDR1 SNHLY and CDR2 FYNNEI. Trimming took off 6 bases at V and 8 bases at J, with 20 bases between the two ends. CDR3 length equals 16 residues. In DNA form, the CDR3 reads TGTGCCAGCAGCTCCGTAGGGGGACTTTCGCATTCACCCCTCCACTTT. Translating gives CASSSVGGLSHSPLHF.

This clonotype came up many times. The rearrangement joins TRBV5-1 to TRBJ1-1; possibly TRBD1 for D (5 bases). Germline lookup yields CDR1 SGHRS and CDR2 YFSETQ. The CDR3 covers 17 residues. The V gene lost 1 base and the J gene lost 0 bases, with 16 bases spanning the gap. The CDR3 reads CASSLLRRQRLNTEAFF. CDR3 DNA: TGCGCCAGCAGCTTGTTGCGCCGACAGAGGTTGAACACTGAAGCTTTCTTT. The complete variable domain, with remaining parts taken from reference TRBV5-1 and TRBJ1-1, reads KAGVTQTPRYLIKTRGQQVTLSCSPISGHRSVSWYQQTPGQGLQFLFEYFSETQRNKGNFPGRFSGRQFSNSRSEMNVSTLELGDSALYLCASSLLRRQRLNTEAFFGQGTRLTVV.

The sample holds many counts of this clonotype. The V gene is TRBV10-2, the J gene TRBJ1-1; D is perhaps TRBD1 (5 bases). Germline V gene lookup returns CDR1 WSHSY and CDR2 SAAADI. The CDR3 runs to 13 residues. The germline V and J ends were trimmed by 0 bases and 11 bases, with 13 bases remaining between them. CDR3 bases: TGCGCCAGCAGTGAGTCATGGACACCGGGGGCTTTCTTT. It codes for CASSESWTPGAFF.

In its sample, this clonotype was seen many times. The chain is built from TRBV27 and TRBJ2-2, with D perhaps assigned TRBD1 or TRBD2 (6 bases each). Germline CDR1 is MNHEY and CDR2 is SMNVEV (reference sequence). Trimming left V 3 bases short and J 6 bases short, with 11 bases between. The CDR3 has 14 residues. The CDR3 DNA follows: TGTGCCAGCAGTTTCGGGGGCGCGGCCGGGGAGCTGTTTTTT. Residues: CASSFGGAAGELFF.

This clonotype came up many times. CDR3 bases: TGTGCCAGCAGCATGGATCGCGGTTTCAATCAGCCCCAGCATTTT. This gives the protein CASSMDRGFNQPQHF. This chain uses TRBV5-8 with TRBJ1-5; no clear D. V shed 4 bases and J shed 3 bases, with 14 bases lying between them. The length of the CDR3 is 15 residues. The germline gives CDR1 SGHTS, CDR2 YDEGEE.

The chain recombines TRBV15 with TRBJ1-1, with D perhaps TRBD1 (5 bases). The CDR3 has 15 amino acids. Deletions cut 3 bases from V and 5 bases from J, with 16 bases between. Germline-derived CDR1 and CDR2 are LNHNV and YYDKDF (reference sequence). The CDR3 DNA reads as TGTGCCACCAGCAGCTCAAGTGGGGGGAATACTGAAGCTTTCTTT. This codes for CATSSSSGGNTEAFF.

This clonotype was seen at least ten times. The rearrangement links TRBV11-2 to TRBJ1-1; D not certain. Germline CDR1 is SGHAT and CDR2 is FQNNGV. This CDR3 spans 16 amino acids. The germline V and J ends were trimmed by 2 bases and 8 bases, with 21 bases remaining between them. The CDR3 coding sequence is TGTGCCAGCAGCTTAATAAGTCTGGCAGACACGGAGGAAGCTTTCTTT. Its protein product is CASSLISLADTEEAFF. Full variable domain (missing parts from reference TRBV11-2 and TRBJ1-1): EAGVAQSPRYKIIEKRQSVAFWCNPISGHATLYWYQQILGQGPKLLIQFQNNGVVDDSQLPKDRFSAERLKGVDSTLKIQPAKLEDSAVYLCASSLISLADTEEAFFGQGTRLTVV.

This clonotype has at least ten counts. This chain joins TRBV20-1 and TRBJ2-5, with D perhaps matching TRBD2 (6 bases). V was shortened by 1 base and J by 5 bases, with 8 bases between the two germline ends. The length of the CDR3 is 12 residues. The germline V gene has CDR1 DFQATT and CDR2 SNEGSKA (reference sequence). The CDR3 sequence is CSARGGGETQYF. The CDR3 DNA reads as TGCAGTGCTAGAGGTGGAGGGGAGACCCAGTACTTC.

This clonotype was recorded many times. V usage is TRBV11-2 and J usage is TRBJ1-2; D uncertain. With 1 base removed from V and 4 bases from J, the gap between germline ends came to 13 bases. Germline V CDR1 and CDR2: SGHAT, FQNNGV. The length of the CDR3 is 15 residues. The CDR3 loop is CASSLGAGRIYGYTF. The CDR3 bases are TGTGCCAGCAGCTTAGGGGCAGGAAGGATCTATGGCTACACCTTC.